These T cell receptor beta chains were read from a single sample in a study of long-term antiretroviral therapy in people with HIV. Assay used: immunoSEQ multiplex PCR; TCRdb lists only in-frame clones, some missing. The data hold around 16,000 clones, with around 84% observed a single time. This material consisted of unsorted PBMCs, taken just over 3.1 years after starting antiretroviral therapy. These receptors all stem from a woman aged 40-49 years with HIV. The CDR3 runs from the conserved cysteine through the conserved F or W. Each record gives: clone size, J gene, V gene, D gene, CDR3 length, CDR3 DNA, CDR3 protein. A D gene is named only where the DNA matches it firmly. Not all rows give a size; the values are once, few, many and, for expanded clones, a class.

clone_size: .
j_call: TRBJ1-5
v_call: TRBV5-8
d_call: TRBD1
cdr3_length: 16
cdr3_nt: TGTGCCAGCAGCTTCGGGACAGGGAGGGGTAATCAGCCCCAGCATTTT
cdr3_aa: CASSFGTGRGNQPQHF

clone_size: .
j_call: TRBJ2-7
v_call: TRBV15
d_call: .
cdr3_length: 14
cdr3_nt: TGTGCCACCAGCAGAGGCCACAGCTCCTACGAGCAGTACTTC
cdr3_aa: CATSRGHSSYEQYF

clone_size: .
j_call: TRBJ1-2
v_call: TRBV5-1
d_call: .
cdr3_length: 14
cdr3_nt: TGCGCCAGCACCTTAGGCGGGACGGGGGGGGACTACACCTTC
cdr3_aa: CASTLGGTGGDYTF

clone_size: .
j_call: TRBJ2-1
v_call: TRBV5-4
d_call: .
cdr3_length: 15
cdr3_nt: TGTGCCAGCAGCTCAGGGGTAGGCTCCTACAATGAGCAGTTCTTC
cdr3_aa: CASSSGVGSYNEQFF

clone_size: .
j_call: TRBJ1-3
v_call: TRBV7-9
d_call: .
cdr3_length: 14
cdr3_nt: TGTGCCAGCACCCTTAGACAGTTCGGAAACACCATATATTTT
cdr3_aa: CASTLRQFGNTIYF

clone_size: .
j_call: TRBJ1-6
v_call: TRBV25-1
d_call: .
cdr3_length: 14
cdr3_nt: TGTGCCAGCACCGTTAGCTCCTATAATTCACCCCTCCACTTT
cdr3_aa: CASTVSSYNSPLHF

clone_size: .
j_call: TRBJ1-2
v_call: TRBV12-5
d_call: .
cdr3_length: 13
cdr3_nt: TGTGCTAGTGGTTTGGGACATAACTATGGCTACACCTTC
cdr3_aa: CASGLGHNYGYTF

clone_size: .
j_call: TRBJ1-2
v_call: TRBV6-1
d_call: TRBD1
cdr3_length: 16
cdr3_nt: TGTGCCAGCAGTGATGACAGGGGGCGCGTGAACTATGGCTACACCTTC
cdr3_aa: CASSDDRGRVNYGYTF

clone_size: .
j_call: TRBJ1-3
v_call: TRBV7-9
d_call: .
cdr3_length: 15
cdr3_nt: TGTGCCAGCAGCCACGACAGGAGCTCTGGAAACACCATATATTTT
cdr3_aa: CASSHDRSSGNTIYF

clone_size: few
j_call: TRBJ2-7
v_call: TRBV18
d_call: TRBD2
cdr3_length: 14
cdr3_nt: TGTGCCAGCTCACCGAACCGGGGGGGCAACGAGCAGTACTTC
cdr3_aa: CASSPNRGGNEQYF

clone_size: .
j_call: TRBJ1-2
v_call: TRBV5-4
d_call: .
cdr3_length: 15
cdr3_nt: TGTGCCAGCAGCTTGGAGCGGGCAGGGTGGGACGGCTACACCTTC
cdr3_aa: CASSLERAGWDGYTF

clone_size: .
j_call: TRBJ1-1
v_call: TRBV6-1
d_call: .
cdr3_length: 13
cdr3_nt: TGTGCCAGCAGTGGGCAGATGAACACTGAAGCTTTCTTT
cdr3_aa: CASSGQMNTEAFF

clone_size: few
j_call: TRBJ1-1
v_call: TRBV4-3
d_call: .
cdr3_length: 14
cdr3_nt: TGCGCCAGCAGCCAAGGGGTCGGGGGCACTGAAGCTTTCTTT
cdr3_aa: CASSQGVGGTEAFF

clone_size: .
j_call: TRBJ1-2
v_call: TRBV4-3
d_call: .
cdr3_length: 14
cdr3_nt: TGCGCCAGCAGCCAAGAAGGGACGGGCTATGGCTACACCTTC
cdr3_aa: CASSQEGTGYGYTF